These 32 T cell receptor beta chains came from one sample sequenced in a study of blood T cells in healthy people across ages. A sample-barcoded 5' primer and a J-beta primer mix were used in a second PCR of roughly 6 to 11 cycles. TCRdb re-called the 5' RACE reads with MiXCR, one entry per CDR3 protein. There are around 800,000 distinct CDR3 sequences in the sample; roughly 26% occur only once, and roughly 3.1% lies in the top ten. These data also formed part of another study, on T cells of mothers and their children.

Sequenced: blood. These receptors all stem from a boy aged 5-17 years in good health.

The chain employs TRBV12-3 or TRBV12-4 and TRBJ1-5; 8 bases are shared with TRBD1. The trim removed 4 bases at V and 2 bases at J, leaving 7 bases unmatched. The CDR3 consists of 16 residues. This CDR3 reads CASSSVQGVGNQPQHF. For the CDR3, the DNA is TGTGCCAGCAGTTCCGTACAGGGGGTCGGCAATCAGCCCCAGCATTTT.

There are a few counts of this clonotype. Its ends do not fully match the called genes, so a read error is possible. The rearrangement uses TRBV2 and TRBJ2-4; 7 bases match TRBD2. CDR3 length: 12 residues. From germline, CDR1 is SNHLY and CDR2 FYNNEI. CDR3 sequence reads: CASGGGGGKSLF. In DNA form, the CDR3 reads TGTGCCAGCGGGGGGGGAGGAGGGAAAAGTTTGTTC.

This chain uses TRBV13 with TRBJ2-5, with D tentatively TRBD2 (6 bases). The tail of the sequence fits TRBJ2-7 better, so the J call may be wrong. From germline, CDR1 is PRHDT and CDR2 FYEKMQ (reference sequence). The CDR3 contains 14 residues. CDR3 amino acids: CASSSTEGPYEQYF. Here the CDR3 DNA reads TGTGCCAGCAGCAGCACGGAGGGCCCCTACGAGCAGTACTTC.

This chain connects TRBV3-1 to TRBJ1-1; D is perhaps TRBD1 (5 bases). The CDR3 spans 14 residues. V dropped 2 bases and J dropped 2 bases, with 9 bases sitting between them. The V gene's germline CDR1 is LGHDT and CDR2 YNNKEL (reference sequence). The CDR3 DNA is TGTGCCAGCAGCCAATTGGGGGAAAACACTGAAGCTTTCTTT. This sequence encodes CASSQLGENTEAFF.

V usage is TRBV12-3 or TRBV12-4 and J usage is TRBJ2-7, with a weak D call TRBD2 (5 bases). This CDR3 comprises 13 residues. V lost 8 bases, J lost 7 bases, and 18 bases lay in between. Written as DNA, the CDR3 is TGTGCCAGCGAAATTGCCTTGACGGGGGAGCAGTACTTC. Its protein is CASEIALTGEQYF.

The CDR3 sequence: CASSSGAGGYGYTF. CDR3 sequence (DNA): TGTGCCAGCAGCTCCGGGGCGGGGGGCTATGGCTACACCTTC. The chain has TRBV9 and TRBJ1-2, with D possibly TRBD1 on 5 matching bases. CDR1 and CDR2 from the germline V gene are SGDLS and YYNGEE. This CDR3 region has 14 residues. Trimming removed 4 bases from V and 4 bases from J, with 14 bases in between.

This clonotype has only one observation. The V and J genes are TRBV18 and TRBJ2-1; D call uncertain. CDR3 length equals 16 residues. V gave up 6 bases and J gave up 1 base, with 16 bases separating them. CDR1 KGHSH and CDR2 LQKENI come from the germline V gene. CDR3 residues: CASSTKETYSYNEQFF. In DNA form, the CDR3 reads TGTGCCAGCTCCACCAAGGAGACGTATTCCTACAATGAGCAGTTCTTC.

A few counts support this clonotype. The V call is TRBV12-3 or TRBV12-4, the J call TRBJ1-6; the match to TRBD1 covers 7 bases. CDR3 size: 15 residues. V was clipped by 7 bases and J by 9 bases; unmatched bases: 12. CDR3 in amino acids: CASTRPRQGFSPLHF. CDR3 nucleotides: TGTGCCAGCACCCGCCCGAGACAGGGTTTTTCACCCCTCCACTTT.

This clonotype was observed a handful of times. The V call is TRBV11-2, the J call TRBJ2-7; 8 bases are shared with TRBD1. The CDR3 length is 15 residues. Losses at the gene ends were 2 bases for V and 3 bases for J; bases not matched to a gene: 6. CDR1 and CDR2 (germline): SGHAT, FQNNGV. The CDR3: CASSLLRQGIYEQYF. In nucleotides, the CDR3 is TGTGCCAGCAGCTTACTGAGACAGGGGATCTACGAGCAGTACTTC.

The rearrangement uses TRBV9 and TRBJ2-5; 7 bases are shared with TRBD2. CDR1 and CDR2 from the germline V gene are SGDLS and YYNGEE. The ends lost 0 bases at V and 7 bases at J; junction bases unmatched: 6. The CDR3 has 14 amino acids. CDR3 DNA sequence: TGTGCCAGCAGCGTAGAGGGAGGGGAGTGGACCCAGTACTTC. Its protein is CASSVEGGEWTQYF.

Concerning this clonotype: At one of its ends the junction is not consistent with the germline gene, which may arise from a read error. The chain has TRBV20-1 and TRBJ2-1; maybe TRBD2 (6 bases). Germline V lookup: CDR1 DFQATT, CDR2 SNEGSKA (reference sequence). The CDR3 is 13 residues long. CDR3 coding DNA: TGCAGTGCTAGTGCGGGGTTGGGCAATGAGCTGTTCTTC. Encoded protein: CSASAGLGNELFF.

Only a few counts were recorded for this clonotype. The CDR3 nucleotides are TGTGCCAGCAGTCGGGGGGCCCGAGCCCGCTACAATGAGCAGTTCTTC. Translated, it gives CASSRGARARYNEQFF. The rearrangement links TRBV7-9 to TRBJ2-1, with a weak D call TRBD2 (7 bases). This CDR3 spans 16 amino acids. Germline assignment: CDR1 SEHNR and CDR2 FQNEAQ (reference sequence). V was clipped by 6 bases and J by 3 bases, with 18 bases between them.

In this sample, this clonotype turned up a few times. This chain links TRBV29-1 with TRBJ2-5; D is unclear. CDR1 is SQVTM, CDR2 ANQGSEA, per germline. This CDR3 contains 12 residues. Deletions cut 3 bases from V and 2 bases from J, with 7 bases between. CDR3 bases: TGCAGCGTTGACCAGATACAAGAGACCCAGTACTTC. Amino acids: CSVDQIQETQYF.

This clonotype turned up a few times. CDR3 region: CASTSGQGASAQYF. DNA of the CDR3: TGTGCCAGCACCTCGGGACAGGGTGCTTCCGCGCAGTATTTT. This chain joins TRBV28 and TRBJ2-3; 9 bases are shared with TRBD1. The CDR3 covers 14 residues. The germline gives CDR1 MDHEN, CDR2 SYDVKM. Trimming cost V 7 bases and J 10 bases; bases outside gene matches: 12.

This chain uses TRBV20-1 with TRBJ2-5, with D perhaps matching TRBD2 (6 bases). Trimming took 4 bases from V and 4 from J, leaving 16 bases between them. CDR3 length: 14 residues. Germline V gene lookup returns CDR1 DFQATT and CDR2 SNEGSKA (reference sequence). The DNA of the CDR3 is TGCAGTGCTACGCAGGAGGGCTTTGGAGAGACCCAGTACTTC. Protein product: CSATQEGFGETQYF.

The genes are TRBV7-9 and TRBJ2-5, with a possible D match to TRBD2 (5 bases). The CDR3 has 16 residues. Trimming removed 1 base at V and 5 bases at J, with 17 bases between. Per germline, CDR1 SEHNR and CDR2 FQNEAQ (reference sequence). Here the CDR3 DNA reads TGTGCCAGCAGCTTAGTAACGAGGACTGTTCGGGAGACCCAGTACTTC. Its protein is CASSLVTRTVRETQYF.

This clonotype has more than one count but fewer than ten. The CDR3 loop is CASSLGRGADEQYF. CDR3 in DNA: TGTGCCAGCAGCTTGGGTAGGGGAGCTGACGAGCAGTACTTC. The chain joins TRBV7-3 to TRBJ2-7; D tentatively reads TRBD1 or TRBD2 (5 bases each). Germline V gene sequence: CDR1 SGHTA, CDR2 FQGTGA. This CDR3 is 14 amino acids long. V lost 3 bases to trimming and J lost 5 bases, with 14 bases between them.

The V and J genes are TRBV29-1 and TRBJ1-5; D gene unclear. Trimming removed 4 bases from V and 3 bases from J, with 10 bases in between. CDR3 length: 13 amino acids. Per germline, CDR1 SQVTM and CDR2 ANQGSEA. CDR3 DNA sequence: TGCAGCGTTGTATCGGCCCTCAATCAGCCCCAGCATTTT. Encoded protein: CSVVSALNQPQHF. Full variable domain (missing parts from reference TRBV29-1 and TRBJ1-5): SAVISQKPSRDICQRGTSLTIQCQVDSQVTMMFWYRQQPGQSLTLIATANQGSEATYESGFVIDKFPISRPNLTFSTLTVSNMSPEDSSIYLCSVVSALNQPQHFGDGTRLSIL.

In its sample, this clonotype was seen a few times. The rearrangement links TRBV9 to TRBJ2-5; perhaps D is TRBD1 or TRBD2 (5 bases each). Germline-derived CDR1 and CDR2 are SGDLS and YYNGEE. Trimming left V 6 bases short and J 4 bases short, with 13 bases between. The CDR3 sequence is 13 residues long. The CDR3 loop is CASNRDEGETQYF. Here the CDR3 DNA reads TGTGCCAGCAATCGGGACGAGGGAGAGACCCAGTACTTC.

The CDR3 sequence is CASSPQELGTQYF. In DNA, the CDR3 is TGTGCCAGCAGCCCTCAAGAGCTGGGGACCCAGTACTTC. The chain uses TRBV9 and TRBJ2-5; the D is unclear. Trimming cost V 4 bases and J 7 bases, with 14 bases left between them. This CDR3 has 13 residues. Looked up from germline, CDR1 is SGDLS and CDR2 is YYNGEE.

V and J are TRBV12-3 or TRBV12-4 and TRBJ1-2; D is ambiguous. There are 14 residues in the CDR3. Trimming pared 3 bases from V and 4 bases from J, leaving 12 bases between. The CDR3 sequence: CASSFGRTFYGYTF. The CDR3 coding sequence is TGTGCCAGCAGTTTTGGTCGCACTTTCTATGGCTACACCTTC.

The chain combines TRBV20-1 with TRBJ2-7, with D possibly being TRBD1 or TRBD2 (7 bases each). This CDR3 comprises 15 residues. CDR1 and CDR2 from the germline V gene are DFQATT and SNEGSKA (reference sequence). The V end lost 6 bases, the J end lost 3 bases, and 21 bases lay between the germline ends. In nucleotides, the CDR3 is TGCAGTGCATTGGGAGACAGGGAGGGAGTCTACGAGCAGTACTTC. Translated: CSALGDREGVYEQYF.

There are a few counts of this clonotype. This chain connects TRBV25-1 to TRBJ1-6; unclear D gene. Germline CDR1 MGHDK, CDR2 SYGVNS. Trimming removed 2 bases from V and 2 bases from J, with 16 bases in between. There are 18 residues in the CDR3. The CDR3 nucleotides are TGTGCCAGCAGTGAAGCGGTAAGCGTTGGAGCCTATAATTCACCCCTCCACTTT. This sequence encodes CASSEAVSVGAYNSPLHF.

This clonotype was observed many times. The gene calls are TRBV20-1 and TRBJ2-1; tentative D call: TRBD2 (5 bases). Germline CDR1 DFQATT, CDR2 SNEGSKA (reference sequence). The CDR3 extends over 15 amino acids. V was trimmed by 1 base and J by 8 bases, leaving 18 bases between them. The CDR3 nucleotides are TGCAGTGCTAGAGCCAGACGATTAACGAGGGATGAGCAGTTCTTC. The encoded protein is CSARARRLTRDEQFF.

This clonotype appeared many times. V usage is TRBV18 and J usage is TRBJ2-5; D may be TRBD1 or TRBD2 (5 bases each). Germline CDR1 reads KGHSH; CDR2 reads LQKENI. The V gene lost 4 bases and the J gene lost 3 bases, with 9 bases spanning the gap. This CDR3 is built from 13 residues. The CDR3 protein is CASSRGTEETQYF. As DNA, the CDR3 is TGTGCCAGCTCACGAGGGACGGAAGAGACCCAGTACTTC.

CDR3 protein: CASSELQGTYGYTF. CDR3 nucleotides: TGTGCCAGCAGTGAGTTGCAGGGGACTTATGGCTACACCTTC. The genes are TRBV2 and TRBJ1-2, with a possible D match to TRBD1 (6 bases). Germline V gene lookup returns CDR1 SNHLY and CDR2 FYNNEI. Trimming stripped 3 bases from V and 5 bases from J, with 13 bases between. The CDR3 extends over 14 amino acids.

Only a few counts were recorded for this clonotype. V is TRBV4-1 and J is TRBJ2-1; possibly TRBD2 for D (5 bases). The assigned J gene may be wrong: the sequence end matches TRBJ2-5 better. Germline V gene data show CDR1 as MGHRA and CDR2 as YSYEKL. The CDR3 loop spans 13 amino acids. The CDR3 protein is CASSQDSEETQYF. The CDR3 nucleotides are TGCGCCAGCAGCCAAGATAGCGAGGAGACCCAGTACTTC.

V usage is TRBV6-5 and J usage is TRBJ1-1, with 7 positions matching TRBD1. The V gene end was trimmed by 8 bases and the J gene end by 1 base; junction bases not matched to a gene: 4. Germline CDR1 is MNHEY and CDR2 is SVGAGI. The CDR3 extends over 13 amino acids. This CDR3 is CASGGQQNTEAFF. The CDR3 DNA reads as TGTGCCAGCGGGGGACAGCAGAACACTGAAGCTTTCTTT.

This clonotype showed up just a few times. The chain carries TRBV24-1 and TRBJ2-7; either TRBD1 or TRBD2 may supply D (5 bases each). V lost 1 base and J 6 bases, leaving 15 bases between the germline ends. Germline V gene data show CDR1 as KGHDR and CDR2 as SFDVKD. This CDR3 has 15 residues. The CDR3 is CATSDFKDIEGEQYF. Written as DNA, the CDR3 is TGTGCCACCAGTGATTTTAAGGACATCGAGGGCGAGCAGTACTTC.

The V gene is TRBV29-1, the J gene TRBJ2-3; D unresolved. Trimming cost V 6 bases and J 5 bases, with 21 bases left between them. The CDR3 has 15 amino acids. Germline CDR1 and CDR2: SQVTM and ANQGSEA. CDR3 loop: CSVYGAGPDRDTQYF. The CDR3 bases are TGCAGCGTCTACGGAGCAGGCCCGGACCGAGATACGCAGTATTTT.

The chain carries TRBV7-3 and TRBJ2-3; 9 bases map to TRBD2. The CDR3 length is 15 residues. Looked up from germline, CDR1 is SGHTA and CDR2 is FQGTGA. The V and J ends lost 3 bases and 4 bases, in that order; junction bases with no gene match: 5. CDR3 residues: CASSFAGGPADTQYF. CDR3 sequence (DNA): TGTGCCAGCAGCTTCGCGGGGGGGCCTGCAGATACGCAGTATTTT.

As concerns this clonotype: An end of the junction differs from the germline gene, which may be a read error. The chain employs TRBV9 and TRBJ2-3; no clear D. The V gene's germline CDR1 is SGDLS and CDR2 YYNGEE. The CDR3 extends over 13 amino acids. This CDR3 is CASSVGYTDTQYF. CDR3 coding DNA: TGTGCCAGCAGTGTAGGATACACAGATACGCAGTATTTT.